This is a list of T cell receptor beta chains from one sample in a study of blood T cell repertoires in COVID-19. The method was immunoSEQ multiplex PCR; TCRdb's version includes in-frame clones alone and lacks a portion of them. The sample has around 200,000 clones, around 80% seen once. Sample: peripheral blood. Source of these receptors: a human donor in a cohort sampled during active COVID-19. The CDR3 runs from the conserved cysteine through the conserved F or W. A D gene is named only where the DNA matches it firmly. A row's size may be missing; if present it is once, few, many or a size class.

abundance,d_gene,j_gene,v_gene,CDR3nt,CDR3aa
-,TRBD2,TRBJ2-5,TRBV4-1,TGCGCCAGCAGCCAAGATAAGCTAGCGGGAGGGTGGGGGGAGACCCAGTACTTC,CASSQDKLAGGWGETQYF
-,-,TRBJ1-2,TRBV7-9,TGTGCCAGCAGCCTCGGGGGGGGGAGCTATGGCTACACCTTC,CASSLGGGSYGYTF
-,-,TRBJ1-6,TRBV19,TGTGCCAGCTCCGCAGGGTATAATTCACCCCTCCACTTT,CASSAGYNSPLHF
medium-sized,TRBD1,TRBJ1-1,TRBV28,TGTGCCAGCAGCGGGACAGGGGTGAACACTGAAGCTTTCTTT,CASSGTGVNTEAFF
-,-,TRBJ1-1,TRBV3-1/TRBV3-2,TGTGCCAGCAGCCAGGGAGGGATTCACACTGAAGCTTTCTTT,CASSQGGIHTEAFF
-,-,TRBJ1-1,TRBV28,TGTGCCAGCCGACCGGGGGTGAACACTGAAGCTTTCTTT,CASRPGVNTEAFF
-,TRBD2,TRBJ2-7,TRBV28,TGTGCCAGCAGTGACCCGACGGGAGGGTACTTC,CASSDPTGGYF
-,TRBD2,TRBJ2-1,TRBV7-6,TGTGCCAGCAGCTTATCTCGTCGACTAGCTTACTCCTACAATGAGCAGTTCTTC,CASSLSRRLAYSYNEQFF
-,-,TRBJ1-1,TRBV29-1,TGCAGCGTTGTGACAGGCTCAGGATCTGAAGCTTTCTTT,CSVVTGSGSEAFF
-,-,TRBJ1-1,TRBV23-1,TGCGCCAGCAGTCAAGTGTTCGGGGGGCGCAACACTGAAGCTTTCTTT,CASSQVFGGRNTEAFF
once,-,TRBJ1-1,TRBV5-5,TGTGCCAGCAAGAGACAGGTGAGCGGTGAAGCTTTCTTT,CASKRQVSGEAFF
few,TRBD1,TRBJ1-6,TRBV25-1,TGTGCCAGCAGTTTTCGGGGACAGGGCTTCCTCCACTTT,CASSFRGQGFLHF
-,TRBD1,TRBJ2-7,TRBV25-1,TGTGCCAGCAGTGAATACGGCAGGGGGCGCTACGAGCAGTACTTC,CASSEYGRGRYEQYF
-,-,TRBJ2-3,TRBV24-1,TGTGCCACCAGTACTAGTTCGTTAGGTTTGGATACGCAGTATTTT,CATSTSSLGLDTQYF
-,-,TRBJ2-5,TRBV10-3,TGTGCCATCAGTGATAATATCCGGGAGACCCAGTACTTC,CAISDNIRETQYF